This TCR beta chain is from a study of cytomegalovirus exposure and HLA in healthy donors (dated by TCRdb to about 2017). General notes on the study: According to an earlier analysis of 587 of the donors, some 180 million T cells yielded over 100 million unique TCR beta sequences and about 280 Gb of sequence data. A later analysis re-analyzed previously published TCR beta repertoires from approximately 670 donors and added high-resolution HLA genotyping to study TCR occurrence patterns. Several DR-DQ haplotypes were handled as single units for association and clustering, since linkage in the cohort was strong. The T cell repertoires of some 670 subjects were profiled by immunosequencing and related to cytomegalovirus serostatus. The study aimed to test whether signatures of past pathogen exposure could be identified by cataloging public T cell receptors. The number of donors typed differed by locus, with 629-630 for A, B, C, DRB1 and DQB1, roughly 520 for DQA1, 606 for DPA1, and some 440 for DPB1. HLA typing included class I and class II loci at four-digit resolution. Along with the roughly 700-subject first cohort, a separate validation cohort of approximately 110 different subjects was used. The genetic ancestry cluster associated with self-reported Caucasian donors included 80% to 90% of the roughly 380 genotyped donors. On average, 235,054 unique TCR beta nucleotide sequences were sequenced per donor among 398 genotyped donors of the cohort, with about 17% of those sequences being non-productive. Every discovery cohort repertoire had been produced on one sequencing platform. Roughly 300 gigabases of sequencing data and approximately 93 million unique TCR sequences were included in an early release covering about 600 HLA-typed donors. In the later analysis, no new phenotypic data were used to find candidate immune exposures; instead, reliance was placed on TCR beta sequences and their occurrence across donors. Alongside the repertoire data, information on donor age, sex, ethnicity and CMV serostatus was compiled. To predict cytomegalovirus infection status, the study combined high-throughput TCR immunosequencing, statistical association of individual TCRs with disease status, and machine learning. To decide whether each TCR beta V gene segment behaved as functional or pseudogenic, an earlier analysis of fewer than 750 of the donors relied on high-throughput TCR beta sequencing. A later genetic analysis used genome-wide SNP genotypes for about 60% of the roughly 670 donors, treating that subset as a discovery cohort.

Library generation was performed with the immunoSEQ multiplex PCR assay. For the multiplex PCR, a mixture combining 60 forward primers for TCR Vbeta segments and 13 reverse primers for TCR Jbeta segments was used. The CDR3 region of rearranged TCR beta genes was amplified from genomic DNA by a multiplex PCR assay. On the Illumina HiSeq System, the amplified TCR beta libraries were sequenced as 87-base-pair reads. Concerning the study's data processing: A later analysis tallied around 87 million unique TCR beta chains across the 666 repertoires, and about 12 million of those chains were shared by two or more donors. Raw reads were error-corrected and collapsed into unique sequences with a nearest-neighbor algorithm that merged closely related sequences to remove PCR and sequencing errors. CDR3 sequences were aligned to IMGT reference sequences to assign V, D and J gene segments. Each retained sequence needed at least a six-nucleotide match to both a V gene segment and a J gene segment. Rearrangements were classified as productive when the CDR3 lacked stop codons and remained in frame with V and J, and all other rearrangements were classified as non-productive. Following IMGT convention, CDR3 was defined as the stretch from the second conserved V-encoded cysteine up to the conserved J-encoded phenylalanine. Sequences without an unambiguous match to a single V gene segment were excluded from the earlier analysis of 450 to 650 of the donors. An earlier analysis of fewer than 750 of the donors called V segments functional above 56.7% productive rearrangements and segregating when the between-donor standard deviation exceeded 5%. To diagnose cytomegalovirus status from the catalog of TCR beta chain sequences, a statistical classification framework was built. In a later analysis, TCR nucleotide sequences were compared against IMGT/GENE-DB human TR gene sequences so that V and J genes could be assigned. A later analysis assigned CDR3 sequences and most-parsimonious VDJ recombination scenarios with the TCRdist pipeline. In a later analysis, each TCR beta chain was defined by its CDR3 amino acid sequence together with its V-gene family, and reads without a unique V-gene family were excluded. In a later analysis, 450 to 600 highly shared, low-generation-probability nucleotide sequences were removed to address suspected cross-contamination and a sequencing artifact. In a later analysis, a clonal expansion index was calculated for each public chain from normalized within-repertoire ranks of inferred template counts. In a later analysis, generation probabilities were computed with a VDJ recombination model fitted to out-of-frame rearrangements, and the resulting probabilities were checked against IGoR. In a later analysis, hypergeometric tests were used to score TCR-TCR, TCR-HLA and TCR-CMV co-occurrence, with a repertoire-size bias correction applied to TCR pairs. A later analysis estimated false discovery rates by permuting HLA or CMV assignments 20 times. In a later analysis, co-occurring TCRs were grouped using DBSCAN, with TCRdist sequence similarity added in when clustering inside HLA-allele-positive subsets. Co-occurrence clustering excluded repertoires with fewer than 30,000 or more than 120,000 public chains, plus five with anomalous nucleotide sharing. TCRdb took this table from immuneACCESS and kept in-frame rearrangements with V and J called. Such tables lack part of the clones; where checked against another copy, unresolved V genes explain under half of the gap, and the rest is unexplained. V and J calls and clone size follow that table, whereas D and trimming were derived from the DNA. The sample yields over 150,000 clones; about 77% were counted once. The top ten hold over 4% of the sample.

The cohort was made up of several hundred healthy bone marrow donors. All cohort members were sampled while nominally healthy, although unrecorded immune exposures were likely present. The donor was CMV seropositive and belonged to the group of 250 to 350 seropositive cohort members. Every donor gave a peripheral blood sample, and the peripheral blood mononuclear cells from that sample were used for TCR beta sequencing. Genomic DNA extraction from the blood cell samples was performed with the Qiagen DNeasy Blood Extraction Kit. Broad study findings and their caveats: In a later genetic analysis, fewer N-insertions in productive TCRs were reported among donors in an Asian-associated ancestry cluster than the roughly 700-donor mean. Correlated functional status among segregating V segments might reflect linkage disequilibrium, but an unknown experimental factor could not be ruled out. At a false discovery rate of 0.05, a later analysis linked 15,000 to 20,000 TCR beta sequences to specific HLA alleles. Several of the top co-occurrence clusters appeared to be linked to parvovirus B19, influenza, CMV and Epstein-Barr virus, according to a later analysis. Broadly in line with IMGT annotations, most TCR beta V segments showed up in productive rearrangements about 87% or about 30% of the time in an earlier analysis of some 590 of the donors. In a later analysis, TCR association rates were found to vary across HLA loci, with the most associated TCRs seen for DRB1 alleles and the fewest for HLA-C alleles. According to a later analysis, most CMV-associated TCR beta chains appeared to be HLA-restricted, and the HLA associations seemed to be driven largely by CMV exposure. A further reported finding was that TCR beta sequences accurately predicted the HLA-A and HLA-B alleles for most subjects in the first cohort. About 17 rarely observed V segments, including chromosome 9 orphons, were excluded from the earlier analysis of just under 600 of the donors because counts were too low. Three of the identified cytomegalovirus-associated TCR beta chains were confirmed in vitro to be specific for cytomegalovirus antigens. The classifier was reported to diagnose cytomegalovirus status with high specificity and sensitivity in both the original and validation cohorts. The only immune exposure information available for the cohort was CMV serostatus. Some IMGT-functional V segments, including TRBV6-2 and TRBV6-3, could not be distinguished by the 87-base-pair reads and were therefore excluded. According to the authors, the approach could potentially be generalized to other disease states and immunological phenotypes. Because some donors lacked HLA typing at each locus, the association tests relied only on the typed subset. This cohort had only TCR beta chains sequenced, and the lack of alpha or paired-chain data limited which features could be detected. The presence/absence analyses assumed that sequencing depth was roughly uniform across donors, and that assumption may not be true. In a later analysis, HLA-associated TCR beta chains showed more clonal expansion and lower generation probabilities than non-associated chains that were equally common. The sequencing pipeline was judged likely to have produced a cluster of highly shared sequence variants as a technical artifact. An association between a missense DCLRE1C variant and V-gene and J-gene trimming of TCR beta chains was found in a later genetic analysis and replicated in an independent cohort. Most TCR sequences were observed very rarely across donors, whereas some public TCRs were present in many individuals. When HLA alleles, especially DR and DQ, strongly co-occurred, attributing TCR associations to individual alleles was difficult. In the study, some 160 TCR beta chains were listed as associated with cytomegalovirus.

Comment on this clone: It lacks a known antigen. Base qualities were left out, and no much larger clone turns up one base away.

CDR1 and CDR2 (SGHDT, YYEEEE) derive from the germline V gene. The germline ends are 10 bases apart after V is trimmed by 4 bases and J by 2 bases. The CDR3 spans 13 residues, from the cysteine through the phenylalanine. Here the CDR3 DNA is all that survives: 39 bases in frame from base 1. The sequencing sample was made of PBMCs. The chain is made from TRBV5-6 and TRBJ2-7; a weak D assignment points to TRBD2 (6 bases agree). The receptor's source is a man between 25 and 39 years old in good health and CMV-seropositive. In nucleotides, the sequence is TGTGCCAGCAGCCCGGCGGGGACCTACGAGCAGTACTTC. Protein translation: CASSPAGTYEQYF. With the portions outside the CDR3 filled from the reference TRBV5-6 and TRBJ2-7 genes, the complete variable region becomes DAGVTQSPTHLIKTRGQQVTLRCSPKSGHDTVSWYQQALGQGPQFIFQYYEEEERQRGNFPDRFSGHQFPNYSSELNVNALLLGDSALYLCASSPAGTYEQYFGPGTRLTVT.